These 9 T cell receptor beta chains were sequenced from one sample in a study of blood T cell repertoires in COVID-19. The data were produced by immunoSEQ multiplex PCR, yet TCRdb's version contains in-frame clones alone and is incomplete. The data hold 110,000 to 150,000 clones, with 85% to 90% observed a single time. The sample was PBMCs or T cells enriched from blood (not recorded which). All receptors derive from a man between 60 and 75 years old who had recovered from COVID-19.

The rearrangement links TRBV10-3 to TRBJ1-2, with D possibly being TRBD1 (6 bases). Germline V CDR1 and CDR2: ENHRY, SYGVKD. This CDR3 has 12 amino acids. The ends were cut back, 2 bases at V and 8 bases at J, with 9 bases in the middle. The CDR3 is CAISEGGWGYTF. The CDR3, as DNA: TGTGCCATCAGTGAGGGGGGCTGGGGCTACACCTTC.

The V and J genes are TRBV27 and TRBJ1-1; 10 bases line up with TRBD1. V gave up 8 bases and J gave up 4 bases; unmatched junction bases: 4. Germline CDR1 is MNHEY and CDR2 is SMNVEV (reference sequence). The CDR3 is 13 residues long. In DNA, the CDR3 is TGTGCCAGCCAGGGACAGGGGCGCACTGAAGCTTTCTTT. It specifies CASQGQGRTEAFF.

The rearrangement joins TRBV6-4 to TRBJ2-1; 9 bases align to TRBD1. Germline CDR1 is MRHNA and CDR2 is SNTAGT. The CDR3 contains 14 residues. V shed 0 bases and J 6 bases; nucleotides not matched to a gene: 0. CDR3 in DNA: TGTGCCAGCAGTGACTCGACAGGGGGCAATGAGCAGTTCTTC. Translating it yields CASSDSTGGNEQFF.

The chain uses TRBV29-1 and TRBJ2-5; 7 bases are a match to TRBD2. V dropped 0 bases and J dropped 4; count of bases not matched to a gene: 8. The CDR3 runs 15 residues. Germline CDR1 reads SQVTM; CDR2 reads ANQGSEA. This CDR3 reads CSVEDHGRGLETQYF. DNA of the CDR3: TGCAGCGTTGAAGATCATGGGCGGGGGTTAGAGACCCAGTACTTC.

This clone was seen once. Here the CDR3 DNA reads TGTGCCAGCAGTGTGAACAGGGGTAGCAATCAGCCCCAGCATTTT. The encoded protein is CASSVNRGSNQPQHF. This chain joins TRBV2 and TRBJ1-5; 7 nucleotides align to TRBD1. V gave up 4 bases and J gave up 0 bases; unmatched junction bases: 3. CDR1 and CDR2 from the germline V gene are SNHLY and FYNNEI. The length of the CDR3 is 15 residues.

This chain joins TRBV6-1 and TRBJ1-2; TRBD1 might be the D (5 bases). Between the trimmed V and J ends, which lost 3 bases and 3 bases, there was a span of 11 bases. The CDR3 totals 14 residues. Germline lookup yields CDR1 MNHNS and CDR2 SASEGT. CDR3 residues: CASSEPREDYGYTF. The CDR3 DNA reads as TGTGCCAGCAGTGAGCCCAGGGAGGACTATGGCTACACCTTC.

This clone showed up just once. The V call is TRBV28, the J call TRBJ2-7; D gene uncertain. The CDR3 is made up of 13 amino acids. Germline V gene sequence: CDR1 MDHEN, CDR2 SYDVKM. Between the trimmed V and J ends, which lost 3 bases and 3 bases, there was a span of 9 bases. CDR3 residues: CASSFPHSYEQYF. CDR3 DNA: TGTGCCAGCAGTTTCCCCCACAGCTACGAGCAGTACTTC.

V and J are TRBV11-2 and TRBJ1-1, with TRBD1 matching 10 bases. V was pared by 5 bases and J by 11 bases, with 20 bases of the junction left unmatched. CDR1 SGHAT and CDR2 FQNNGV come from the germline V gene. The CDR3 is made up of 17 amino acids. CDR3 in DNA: TGTGCCAGCAGCGATGGACGGGACAGGGGCATTCCTTCACTCGCTTTCTTT. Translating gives CASSDGRDRGIPSLAFF.

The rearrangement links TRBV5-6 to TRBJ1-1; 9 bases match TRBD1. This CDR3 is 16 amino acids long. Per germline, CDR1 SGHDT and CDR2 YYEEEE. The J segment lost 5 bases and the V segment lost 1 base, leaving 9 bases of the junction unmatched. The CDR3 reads CASSLKGQGYYTEAFF. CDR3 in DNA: TGTGCCAGCAGCTTGAAGGGACAGGGTTATTATACTGAAGCTTTCTTT.